Listed below are T cell receptor beta chains from one sample, sequenced in a study of TIL therapy for anti-PD-1-resistant metastatic lung cancer. Libraries were prepared by immunoSEQ multiplex PCR; TCRdb keeps only in-frame clonotypes and omits some of them. The profile shows about 50,000 clones, about 86% of them singletons. The sample here was blood, taken at baseline. The receptors were sampled from a person aged 25-85 years with non-small cell lung cancer. CDR3s include the opening cysteine and the closing phenylalanine or tryptophan. The D gene is left open where the match is weak. Rows may omit the clone size; those that give it use once, few, many or a size class.

d_call j_call clone_size v_call cdr3_aa cdr3_nt
. TRBJ2-3 once TRBV30 CAWSNVRPGAPRDTQYF TGTGCCTGGAGTAATGTCAGGCCGGGGGCGCCCCGAGATACGCAGTATTTT
. TRBJ2-2 few TRBV5-1 CASSLDNSPGELFF TGCGCCAGCAGCTTGGACAACAGCCCCGGGGAGCTGTTTTTT
. TRBJ1-4 . TRBV18 CASSRGLVGSNEKLFF TGTGCCAGCTCACGGGGGCTGGTAGGGTCCAATGAAAAACTGTTTTTT
TRBD2 TRBJ2-5 . TRBV9 CASSVATETSGRQETQYF TGTGCCAGCAGCGTAGCTACTGAGACTAGCGGCCGACAAGAGACCCAGTACTTC
. TRBJ2-5 . TRBV18 CASSLFGPGETQYF TGTGCCAGCTCACTATTCGGGCCGGGAGAGACCCAGTACTTC
TRBD1 TRBJ2-3 . TRBV18 CASSTTGPITDTQYF TGTGCCAGCTCAACGACAGGGCCAATCACAGATACGCAGTATTTT
TRBD1 TRBJ2-5 . TRBV5-1 CASSSRTGAETQYF TGCGCCAGCAGCTCCCGGACAGGGGCGGAGACCCAGTACTTC
. TRBJ2-6 few TRBV7-2 CASSFGSGANVLTF TGTGCCAGCAGCTTTGGGTCTGGGGCCAACGTCCTGACTTTC
. TRBJ2-7 . TRBV15 CATSSRLDSAYEQYF TGTGCCACCAGCTCGAGACTCGACAGCGCCTACGAGCAGTACTTC
. TRBJ1-4 . TRBV7-9 CASSLEVQVNEKLFF TGTGCCAGCAGCTTGGAGGTACAGGTTAATGAAAAACTGTTTTTT
. TRBJ1-5 . TRBV28 CASSPPGSGGGISNQPQHF TGTGCCAGCAGTCCCCCGGGATCGGGAGGGGGAATCAGCAATCAGCCCCAGCATTTT
. TRBJ1-1 . TRBV11-2 CASSLGALSTEAFF TGTGCCAGCAGCTTAGGGGCGCTGAGCACTGAAGCTTTCTTT
. TRBJ1-1 . TRBV13 CASSPEAFF TGTGCCAGCAGCCCTGAAGCTTTCTTT
TRBD2 TRBJ2-1 . TRBV6-4 CASSREASGAAGEQFF TGTGCCAGCAGCCGAGAGGCTAGCGGGGCGGCAGGGGAGCAGTTCTTC
. TRBJ2-7 . TRBV9 CASSAGGNYEQYF TGTGCCAGCAGCGCAGGGGGGAACTACGAGCAGTACTTC
. TRBJ2-5 . TRBV7-3 CASSPGTWGPETQYF TGTGCCAGCAGCCCCGGGACTTGGGGGCCAGAGACCCAGTACTTC
TRBD2 TRBJ2-7 . TRBV5-1 CASSPQASGVYEQYF TGCGCCAGCAGCCCCCAGGCTAGCGGTGTTTACGAGCAGTACTTC
TRBD1 TRBJ2-3 . TRBV7-2 CASRQGAGGAGPRTDTQYF TGTGCCAGCAGACAGGGGGCAGGGGGCGCAGGGCCACGTACAGATACGCAGTATTTT